This TCR beta chain emerged from a study of shared clonotypes between healthy human individuals. The germline gives CDR1 SGHRS, CDR2 YFSETQ. This CDR3 spans 14 amino acids. Trimming cost V 2 bases and J 2 bases, with 10 bases left between them. This clone has just one count. Only in-frame clones appear in the TCRdb table, and some are missing; sequencing was by immunoSEQ multiplex PCR. The sample has about 1,500,000 clones; approximately 96% are singletons. V and J are TRBV5-1 and TRBJ2-5; D is possibly TRBD1 (6 bases). This TCR was recovered from a man aged 25 to 40 in good health. Sequenced input: naive CD4+ T cells sorted from blood. Regarding subset: CD45RA+ positively selected. Here the CDR3 reads CASSFRDIQETQYF. The CDR3 DNA follows: TGCGCCAGCAGCTTCCGGGACATACAAGAGACCCAGTACTTC.